Detailed here is one T cell receptor (beta chain). Its target is not known. These data come from a study of T-cell memory formation after mild COVID-19. Study overall: Largely, the TCR clusters proved donor specific. General study points: Contracting CD4+ clones were located mainly in CM and EM, and CD8+ clones in EMRA.

Germline V gives CDR1 SGHRS, CDR2 YFSETQ. The length of the CDR3 is 15 residues. V shed 4 bases, J shed 2 bases, and the junction held 7 bases outside the gene matches. Barcoded TCR alpha and TCR beta cDNA libraries with UMIs came from 5'RACE using constant-segment primers. TCRdb reprocessed the 5' RACE reads via MiXCR and lists one record per CDR3 protein. The table lists about 210,000 distinct CDR3 sequences, 10% of them singletons. The sequence was collected from a man between 18 and 29 years old who had mild COVID-19 (a few samples of this study predate the infection). Cell type and time point are not known. The material sequenced was PBMCs or a T cell subset sorted from them (not recorded which). The V and J genes are TRBV5-1 and TRBJ2-3; 7 bases are shared with TRBD1. The CDR3 DNA is TGCGCCAGCAGCATTATGACAGGGAACACAGATACGCAGTATTTT. Encoded protein: CASSIMTGNTDTQYF.